Listed below are T cell receptor beta chains from one sample, sequenced in a study of T cells after yellow fever vaccination. Using its own MiXCR run on the 5' RACE reads, TCRdb lists one record per CDR3 protein. The sample lists about 550,000 distinct CDR3 sequences, under 25% occurring once. The sequencing here drew on PBMCs, taken 15 days after the yellow fever booster vaccination. These receptors were collected from a man aged 25 to 40 who received the YFV17D yellow fever vaccine. The CDR3 runs from the conserved cysteine through the conserved F or W. D genes are given only for firm matches. The size entry is marked missing in some rows and otherwise reads once, few, many or a size class.

d_call: .
j_call: TRBJ1-2
clone_size: .
v_call: TRBV20-1
cdr3_nt: TGCAGTGCTAGAGATCGACCGGGTACGGGGTATGGCTACACCTTC
cdr3_aa: CSARDRPGTGYGYTF

d_call: TRBD2
j_call: TRBJ2-7
clone_size: .
v_call: TRBV5-6
cdr3_nt: TGTGCCAGCAGCTTGGCCCGGCGGGAGAGGGAGTACTTC
cdr3_aa: CASSLARREREYF

d_call: .
j_call: TRBJ2-2
clone_size: .
v_call: TRBV14
cdr3_nt: TGTGCCAGCCTCCAGGGAGAAACGAACACCGGGGAGCTGTTTTTT
cdr3_aa: CASLQGETNTGELFF

d_call: TRBD2
j_call: TRBJ2-3
clone_size: .
v_call: TRBV20-1
cdr3_nt: TGCAGTGTAACCGGGACTAGCGGTATCACAGATACGCAGTATTTT
cdr3_aa: CSVTGTSGITDTQYF

d_call: .
j_call: TRBJ2-1
clone_size: .
v_call: TRBV5-4
cdr3_nt: TGTGCCAGCAGCTCGGGACCCCGCGAGCAGTTCTTC
cdr3_aa: CASSSGPREQFF

d_call: .
j_call: TRBJ2-3
clone_size: .
v_call: TRBV15
cdr3_nt: TGTGCCACCAGCAGAGGTGCGAGCGGCACAGATACGCAGTATTTT
cdr3_aa: CATSRGASGTDTQYF

d_call: .
j_call: TRBJ2-1
clone_size: few
v_call: TRBV5-1
cdr3_nt: TGCGCCAGCAAAGTTAGTCATGGGGATGAGCAGTTCTTC
cdr3_aa: CASKVSHGDEQFF

d_call: TRBD2
j_call: TRBJ2-5
clone_size: .
v_call: TRBV6-1
cdr3_nt: TGTGCCAGCAGATCCCGGGACTACGGCGCCCAGTACTTC
cdr3_aa: CASRSRDYGAQYF

d_call: .
j_call: TRBJ2-1
clone_size: .
v_call: TRBV7-2
cdr3_nt: TGTGCCAGCAGCAGGTGGGGGGCGAGCTCCTACAATGAGCAGTTCTTC
cdr3_aa: CASSRWGASSYNEQFF

d_call: .
j_call: TRBJ2-1
clone_size: .
v_call: TRBV2
cdr3_nt: TGTGCCAGCGCCCAGCTCAGCTCCTACAATGAGCAGTTCTTC
cdr3_aa: CASAQLSSYNEQFF

d_call: TRBD1
j_call: TRBJ1-5
clone_size: .
v_call: TRBV20-1
cdr3_nt: TGCAGTGCTGTGGACAGGGATAGCAATCAGCCCCAGCATTTT
cdr3_aa: CSAVDRDSNQPQHF

d_call: .
j_call: TRBJ2-1
clone_size: .
v_call: TRBV3-1
cdr3_nt: TGTGCCAGCAGCCAAGGTCTAGCAGAGTTTAATGAGCAGTTCTTC
cdr3_aa: CASSQGLAEFNEQFF

d_call: .
j_call: TRBJ2-7
clone_size: once
v_call: TRBV5-5
cdr3_nt: TGTGCCAGCAGAACCGGACAGTCTTACGAGCAGTACTTC
cdr3_aa: CASRTGQSYEQYF

d_call: TRBD2
j_call: TRBJ2-1
clone_size: few
v_call: TRBV29-1
cdr3_nt: TGCAGCCACATTTTTGCGGGAGAGGGTAATGAGCAGTTCTTC
cdr3_aa: CSHIFAGEGNEQFF

d_call: .
j_call: TRBJ2-1
clone_size: few
v_call: TRBV7-2
cdr3_nt: TGTGCCAGCAGCTTTACTGTGTACAATGAGCAGTTCTTC
cdr3_aa: CASSFTVYNEQFF

d_call: .
j_call: TRBJ2-7
clone_size: few
v_call: TRBV29-1
cdr3_nt: TGCAGCGTTCGGAGCGGAAATACCTACGAGCAGTACTTC
cdr3_aa: CSVRSGNTYEQYF

d_call: TRBD2
j_call: TRBJ2-5
clone_size: few
v_call: TRBV5-4
cdr3_nt: TGTGCCAGTACCGGGACTAGCGGGAGCGAGACCCAGTACTTC
cdr3_aa: CASTGTSGSETQYF

d_call: .
j_call: TRBJ1-5
clone_size: .
v_call: TRBV4-3
cdr3_nt: TGCGCCAGCAGCCAAGAAGTGACGTCCCGCCAGCCCCAGCATTTT
cdr3_aa: CASSQEVTSRQPQHF

d_call: TRBD2
j_call: TRBJ2-7
clone_size: .
v_call: TRBV18
cdr3_nt: TGTGCCAGCTCACCATCAGCGGGGGGCTACGGTGAGCAGTACTTC
cdr3_aa: CASSPSAGGYGEQYF

d_call: TRBD2
j_call: TRBJ2-3
clone_size: .
v_call: TRBV7-9
cdr3_nt: TGTGCCAGCAGCTCCCGGACTAGCGACCTCACAGATACGCAGTATTTT
cdr3_aa: CASSSRTSDLTDTQYF

d_call: TRBD2
j_call: TRBJ2-7
clone_size: .
v_call: TRBV30
cdr3_nt: TGTGCCTGGACCGGGACTAGTTTCTACGAGCAGTACTTC
cdr3_aa: CAWTGTSFYEQYF

d_call: .
j_call: TRBJ2-2
clone_size: .
v_call: TRBV29-1
cdr3_nt: TGCAGCGTTGATGGCGAAGCGAACACCGGGGAGCTGTTTTTT
cdr3_aa: CSVDGEANTGELFF

d_call: .
j_call: TRBJ2-1
clone_size: many
v_call: TRBV10-3
cdr3_nt: TGTGCCATCAGTGAGTCGGGACCCCTCGGAACTGAGCAGTTCTTC
cdr3_aa: CAISESGPLGTEQFF

d_call: .
j_call: TRBJ2-7
clone_size: few
v_call: TRBV12-3/TRBV12-4
cdr3_nt: TGTGCCAGCAGTTCCCTCCGTGCCTACGAGCAGTACTTC
cdr3_aa: CASSSLRAYEQYF

d_call: TRBD2
j_call: TRBJ2-3
clone_size: .
v_call: TRBV19
cdr3_nt: TGTGCCAGTAGTATAGGAAGCGGGAGGGCCACAGATACGCAGTATTTT
cdr3_aa: CASSIGSGRATDTQYF

d_call: .
j_call: TRBJ2-7
clone_size: .
v_call: TRBV4-2
cdr3_nt: TGTGCCAGCAGCCAAGTCCTAGCAGACTATGAGCAGTACTTC
cdr3_aa: CASSQVLADYEQYF

d_call: .
j_call: TRBJ1-4
clone_size: many
v_call: TRBV7-2
cdr3_nt: TGTGCCAGCAGCTTGCGGGTATCGGAGGAAAAACTGTTTTTT
cdr3_aa: CASSLRVSEEKLFF

d_call: .
j_call: TRBJ2-5
clone_size: few
v_call: TRBV5-6
cdr3_nt: TGTGCCAGCAGCTCCGGTTGGAGCCAAGAGACCCAGTACTTC
cdr3_aa: CASSSGWSQETQYF

d_call: .
j_call: TRBJ1-5
clone_size: few
v_call: TRBV7-9
cdr3_nt: TGTGCCAGCAGCTCGCTCCGGGGAGGTCAGCCCCAGCATTTT
cdr3_aa: CASSSLRGGQPQHF

d_call: TRBD2
j_call: TRBJ2-1
clone_size: .
v_call: TRBV20-1
cdr3_nt: TGCAGTGCTGCTGTAGGCGGGAGAAGCGATGAGCAGTTCTTC
cdr3_aa: CSAAVGGRSDEQFF

d_call: TRBD1
j_call: TRBJ2-7
clone_size: .
v_call: TRBV29-1
cdr3_nt: TGCAGCGTTGAAGATTTAGGCAGGGGGCCCTACGAGCAGTACTTC
cdr3_aa: CSVEDLGRGPYEQYF

d_call: .
j_call: TRBJ1-4
clone_size: .
v_call: TRBV4-3
cdr3_nt: TGCGCCAGCAGCCAAGAGGCCGGGGCGAGTGAAAAACTGTTTTTT
cdr3_aa: CASSQEAGASEKLFF

d_call: .
j_call: TRBJ2-3
clone_size: few
v_call: TRBV20-1
cdr3_nt: TGCAGTGCTACTAGCACATCTAGCACAGATACGCAGTATTTT
cdr3_aa: CSATSTSSTDTQYF

d_call: .
j_call: TRBJ2-6
clone_size: few
v_call: TRBV11-1
cdr3_nt: TGTGCCAGCAGCTTCACCTCTGGGGCCAACGTCCTGACTTTC
cdr3_aa: CASSFTSGANVLTF

d_call: TRBD1
j_call: TRBJ2-7
clone_size: .
v_call: TRBV12-3/TRBV12-4
cdr3_nt: TGTGCCAGCACCGGACAGGGGAGCGAGCAGTACTTC
cdr3_aa: CASTGQGSEQYF

d_call: TRBD2
j_call: TRBJ2-3
clone_size: few
v_call: TRBV5-4
cdr3_nt: TGTGCCAGCAGCTTGGATTGGACTAGCGGGAGTATCGCAGATACGCAGTATTTT
cdr3_aa: CASSLDWTSGSIADTQYF

d_call: TRBD2
j_call: TRBJ2-3
clone_size: few
v_call: TRBV7-2
cdr3_nt: TGTGCCAGCAGCCTCTACCGGACTAGCGGGAGGGAAGATACGCAGTATTTT
cdr3_aa: CASSLYRTSGREDTQYF

d_call: .
j_call: TRBJ1-2
clone_size: few
v_call: TRBV14
cdr3_nt: TGTGCCAGCAGCCAACCTACCAGGACCGAGGGAGGCTACACCTTC
cdr3_aa: CASSQPTRTEGGYTF

d_call: .
j_call: TRBJ1-2
clone_size: .
v_call: TRBV29-1
cdr3_nt: TGCAGCGCTTCGGAGGGCCCGACAGGAGGCTACACCTTC
cdr3_aa: CSASEGPTGGYTF

d_call: TRBD1
j_call: TRBJ2-5
clone_size: few
v_call: TRBV9
cdr3_nt: TGTGCCAGCAGCGCCGGACAGGGCACCGTGAGGGAGACCCAGTACTTC
cdr3_aa: CASSAGQGTVRETQYF

d_call: .
j_call: TRBJ1-5
clone_size: few
v_call: TRBV28
cdr3_nt: TGTGCCAGCAGGGGGCCAGGCAGGGAGTATCAGCCCCAGCATTTT
cdr3_aa: CASRGPGREYQPQHF

d_call: .
j_call: TRBJ2-7
clone_size: .
v_call: TRBV7-2
cdr3_nt: TGTGCCAGCAAGGAGGGGAGTAGCTACGAGCAGTACTTC
cdr3_aa: CASKEGSSYEQYF

d_call: .
j_call: TRBJ2-7
clone_size: many
v_call: TRBV27
cdr3_nt: TGTGCCAGCAGTTTTTCGGGGCCTACCTCCTACGAGCAGTACTTC
cdr3_aa: CASSFSGPTSYEQYF

d_call: .
j_call: TRBJ2-1
clone_size: .
v_call: TRBV28
cdr3_nt: TGTGCCAGCAGTTCCCCGATTGGGTCCAATGAGCAGTTCTTC
cdr3_aa: CASSSPIGSNEQFF

d_call: TRBD2
j_call: TRBJ2-1
clone_size: .
v_call: TRBV10-2
cdr3_nt: TGCGCCAGCAGTGTGGCCCGCGGGAGTTACAATGAGCAGTTCTTC
cdr3_aa: CASSVARGSYNEQFF

d_call: .
j_call: TRBJ2-1
clone_size: few
v_call: TRBV6-2/TRBV6-3
cdr3_nt: TGTGCCAGCATCAGGGGTGGCTACAATGAGCAGTTCTTC
cdr3_aa: CASIRGGYNEQFF

d_call: TRBD1
j_call: TRBJ2-7
clone_size: few
v_call: TRBV6-1
cdr3_nt: TGTGCCAGCAGGGTCGAGTATACAGGGGGCGACTACGAGCAGTACTTC
cdr3_aa: CASRVEYTGGDYEQYF

d_call: .
j_call: TRBJ2-7
clone_size: few
v_call: TRBV7-2
cdr3_nt: TGTGCCAGCAGCTTAAGTGCGGACCGGGCCTCTAAATCGTTC
cdr3_aa: CASSLSADRASKSF

d_call: .
j_call: TRBJ1-4
clone_size: .
v_call: TRBV5-6
cdr3_nt: TGTGCCAGCAGCGAGGGTCCCGAGGGTGAAAAACTGTTTTTT
cdr3_aa: CASSEGPEGEKLFF

d_call: .
j_call: TRBJ2-1
clone_size: .
v_call: TRBV10-1
cdr3_nt: TGCGCCAGCAGTTCCTTCGGCGCCCAGGAGACTAATGAGCAGTTCTTC
cdr3_aa: CASSSFGAQETNEQFF